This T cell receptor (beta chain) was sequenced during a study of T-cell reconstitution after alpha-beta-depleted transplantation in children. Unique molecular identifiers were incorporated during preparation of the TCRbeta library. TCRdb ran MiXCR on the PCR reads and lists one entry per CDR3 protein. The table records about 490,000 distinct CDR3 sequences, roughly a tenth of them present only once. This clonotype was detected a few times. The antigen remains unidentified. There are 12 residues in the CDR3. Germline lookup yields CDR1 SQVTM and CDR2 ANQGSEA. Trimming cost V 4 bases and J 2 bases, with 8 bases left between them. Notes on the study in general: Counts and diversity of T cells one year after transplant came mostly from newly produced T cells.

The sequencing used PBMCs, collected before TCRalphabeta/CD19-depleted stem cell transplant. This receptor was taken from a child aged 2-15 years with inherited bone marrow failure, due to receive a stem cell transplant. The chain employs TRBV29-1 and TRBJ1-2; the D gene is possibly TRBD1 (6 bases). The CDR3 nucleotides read TGCAGCGTTGTCACAGGGAACTATGGCTACACCTTC. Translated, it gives CSVVTGNYGYTF.